Listed here are 18 T cell receptor beta chains from one sample, sequenced in a study of cytomegalovirus exposure and HLA in healthy donors. TCRdb keeps only in-frame clones here, not all; method: immunoSEQ multiplex PCR. Among over 110,000 clones listed, around 86% were seen once. The material sequenced was PBMCs. The receptors derive from a man aged 18 to 29 in good health and CMV-seropositive.

The sample holds a few counts of this clone. This rearrangement joins TRBV5-4 to TRBJ2-1; 10 bases map to TRBD2. The CDR3 extends over 15 amino acids. From germline, CDR1 is SGHNT and CDR2 YYREEE (reference sequence). The ends lost 3 bases at V and 2 bases at J; junction bases unmatched: 2. The CDR3 loop is CASSSSGGAYNEQFF. CDR3 coding DNA: TGTGCCAGCAGCTCCAGCGGGGGGGCCTACAATGAGCAGTTCTTC.

In nucleotides, the CDR3 is TGCGCCAGCAGCGTCGGGACAGGGGGAAACACCATATATTTT. It encodes CASSVGTGGNTIYF. This chain uses TRBV5-1 with TRBJ1-3, with TRBD1 identical over 9 bases. J was trimmed by 4 bases and V by 4 bases; bases with no gene match: 3. The CDR3 has 14 amino acids. Germline V CDR1 and CDR2: SGHRS, YFSETQ.

V and J are TRBV7-3 and TRBJ2-1, with a possible D match to TRBD2 (5 bases). V was clipped by 5 bases and J by 4 bases, with 12 bases between them. The V gene's germline CDR1 is SGHTA and CDR2 FQGTGA. The CDR3 sequence is 14 residues long. Written as DNA, the CDR3 is TGTGCCAGCAGCCCCGGGCAGCGGTACAATGAGCAGTTCTTC. Translating gives CASSPGQRYNEQFF.

The genes are TRBV19 and TRBJ1-1; no clear D. The CDR3 is made up of 14 amino acids. Germline CDR1 LNHDA, CDR2 SQIVND (reference sequence). V lost 5 bases to trimming and J lost 4 bases, with 14 bases between them. The CDR3 DNA reads as TGTGCCAGTAGTGTACAAACCGGGAGCACTGAAGCTTTCTTT. This gives the protein CASSVQTGSTEAFF. Combining the CDR3 with reference TRBV19 and TRBJ1-1 gives the whole variable domain DGGITQSPKYLFRKEGQNVTLSCEQNLNHDAMYWYRQDPGQGLRLIYYSQIVNDFQKGDIAEGYSVSREKKESFPLTVTSAQKNPTAFYLCASSVQTGSTEAFFGQGTRLTVV.

V and J are TRBV2 and TRBJ1-2; D gene unclear. CDR1 and CDR2 (germline): SNHLY, FYNNEI. The CDR3 length is 14 residues. V was cut by 8 bases and J by 5 bases, with 18 bases left in between. In DNA, the CDR3 is TGTGCCAGCTCCCGGGAATGGGGAGAGTATGGCTACACCTTC. It specifies CASSREWGEYGYTF.

The CDR3 DNA reads TGTGCCAGCAGTGGGACAGGGGCCCACGCAGGGCAGTACTTC. This sequence encodes CASSGTGAHAGQYF. This chain joins TRBV27 and TRBJ2-7; 10 positions match TRBD1. From germline, CDR1 is MNHEY and CDR2 SMNVEV (reference sequence). The V segment lost 5 bases and the J segment 9 bases; nucleotides outside the gene matches: 10. The CDR3 totals 14 residues.

The chain uses TRBV19 and TRBJ2-1; TRBD1 matches 11 bases. Trimming removed 3 bases from V and 1 base from J; junction bases left unmatched: 17. This CDR3 spans 21 amino acids. Germline CDR1 and CDR2: LNHDA and SQIVND (reference sequence). Written as DNA, the CDR3 is TGTGCCAGTAGTATGTTCTACACCGGACAGGGGGCCCACCAATCCTACAATGAGCAGTTCTTC. Translated: CASSMFYTGQGAHQSYNEQFF. The entire variable domain, with the rest obtained from reference TRBV19 and TRBJ2-1, is as follows: DGGITQSPKYLFRKEGQNVTLSCEQNLNHDAMYWYRQDPGQGLRLIYYSQIVNDFQKGDIAEGYSVSREKKESFPLTVTSAQKNPTAFYLCASSMFYTGQGAHQSYNEQFFGPGTRLTVL.

V is TRBV5-1 and J is TRBJ2-7; 8 bases align to TRBD1. The germline V gene has CDR1 SGHRS and CDR2 YFSETQ. This CDR3 has 15 amino acids. V was clipped by 1 base and J by 6 bases; unmatched bases: 9. This CDR3 reads CASSLTAGQGGEQYF. CDR3 DNA sequence: TGCGCCAGCAGCTTGACCGCCGGACAGGGAGGCGAGCAGTACTTC.

The V call is TRBV10-3, the J call TRBJ2-2, with TRBD1 matching 8 bases. Unmatched junction bases numbered 9, after V lost 2 bases and J lost 4 bases. Germline V gene lookup returns CDR1 ENHRY and CDR2 SYGVKD. The CDR3 has 17 amino acids. This CDR3 is CAISERGDRGATGELFF. The DNA for the CDR3 is TGTGCCATCAGTGAGAGGGGTGACAGGGGCGCCACCGGGGAGCTGTTTTTT.

The chain couples TRBV20-1 to TRBJ1-2; D unclear. The CDR3 covers 11 residues. The V and J ends lost 6 bases and 8 bases respectively, with 13 bases between them. CDR1 and CDR2 (germline): DFQATT, SNEGSKA (reference sequence). The CDR3 reads CSAESRQGYTF. CDR3 nucleotides: TGCAGTGCGGAATCTAGGCAGGGCTACACCTTC.

V usage is TRBV25-1 and J usage is TRBJ2-1, with D perhaps matching TRBD2 (5 bases). Germline loops: CDR1 MGHDK, CDR2 SYGVNS. The length of the CDR3 is 16 residues. Trimming pared 1 base from V and 5 bases from J, leaving 15 bases between. The DNA for the CDR3 is TGTGCCAGCAGTGAATCGACAACAGAACTAGACAATGAGCAGTTCTTC. Translated, it gives CASSESTTELDNEQFF.

CDR3 sequence (DNA): TGTGCCAGCAGGGGGAGTTGGAACACTGAAGCTTTCTTT. Protein: CASRGSWNTEAFF. The gene calls are TRBV5-6 and TRBJ1-1, with unresolved D. Per germline, CDR1 SGHDT and CDR2 YYEEEE. The CDR3 sequence is 13 residues long. Trimming took 5 bases from V and 1 from J, leaving 9 bases between them.

V usage is TRBV27 and J usage is TRBJ2-1; 9 bases are shared with TRBD2. V was pared by 2 bases and J by 7 bases, with 6 bases of the junction left unmatched. CDR3 length: 15 residues. Germline V lookup: CDR1 MNHEY, CDR2 SMNVEV (reference sequence). The CDR3 DNA reads as TGTGCCAGCAGTTTAGCCCTAGCGGGAATGAATGAGCAGTTCTTC. Its protein is CASSLALAGMNEQFF.

V gene TRBV2 combines with J gene TRBJ1-5; TRBD1 aligns across 10 bases. The CDR3 is 13 residues long. From germline, CDR1 is SNHLY and CDR2 FYNNEI. After removal of 7 bases from V and 6 bases from J, the junction contained 3 bases not matched to a gene. CDR3 coding DNA: TGTGCCAGCAAAGGGACAGGGGCTCAGCCCCAGCATTTT. It specifies CASKGTGAQPQHF.

This sequence joins TRBV2 and TRBJ2-1; 10 bases map to TRBD1. The CDR3 is made up of 13 amino acids. J lost 8 bases, V lost 5 bases, and 3 bases had no gene match. CDR1 is SNHLY and CDR2 is FYNNEI in the germline V gene. The CDR3 sequence: CASSFGTGDEQFF. The CDR3 DNA follows: TGTGCCAGCAGTTTCGGGACAGGGGATGAGCAGTTCTTC.

This clone was counted only a few times. The J gene is TRBJ2-7, the V gene TRBV11-3; D perhaps matches TRBD2 (5 bases). Germline V lookup: CDR1 SGHNT, CDR2 YENEEA. Trimming took 4 bases from V and 6 from J, leaving 7 bases between them. The CDR3 is made up of 11 amino acids. The CDR3: CASSWTVEQYF. The CDR3 region has the DNA TGTGCCAGCAGCTGGACTGTCGAGCAGTACTTC.

This chain joins TRBV2 and TRBJ2-1; D gene uncertain. V was pared by 6 bases and J by 2 bases, with 14 bases between. This CDR3 comprises 15 residues. Per the germline V gene, CDR1 is SNHLY and CDR2 is FYNNEI. CDR3 coding DNA: TGTGCCAGCAGCCCAGGCAGAAACCCCTACAATGAGCAGTTCTTC. Translation: CASSPGRNPYNEQFF.

This chain joins TRBV6-1 and TRBJ2-4; a weak D match, TRBD2 (7 bases). V was cut by 6 bases and J by 4 bases, with 10 bases left in between. Per germline, CDR1 MNHNS and CDR2 SASEGT. The CDR3 covers 13 residues. The CDR3 sequence: CASREGGKNIQYF. The DNA of the CDR3 is TGTGCCAGCAGGGAGGGGGGGAAAAACATTCAGTACTTC.